This TCR beta chain was recorded in a study of post-analysis software for immune sequencing data. Study-wide background: As for disease course, relapsing-remitting, secondary progressive and progressive-relapsing multiple sclerosis were all included.

Points from the study as a whole: Included in a set of roughly five TRBV segments more frequent in patients than controls were TRBV5-6, TRBV5-1 and TRBV20-1. Controls showed significantly higher normalized Chao1 diversity than did multiple sclerosis patients.

The TCR beta cDNA libraries carried unique molecular identifiers. TCRdb called the PCR reads again in MiXCR, with one record for every CDR3 protein. The repertoire consists of roughly 540,000 distinct CDR3 sequences, with 30% to 40% occurring once and the leading ten covering approximately 6%. There are 14 residues in the CDR3. V was pared by 7 bases and J by 1 base, with 15 bases between. Germline V lookup: CDR1 SGHRS, CDR2 YFSETQ. This clonotype has at least ten counts. Its target is not known. The sequenced material came from blood. The clonotype was recovered from a girl between 2 and 17 years old with multiple sclerosis. The gene calls are TRBV5-1 and TRBJ2-7; D unresolved. CDR3 amino acids: CASALVESSYEQYF. The DNA for the CDR3 is TGCGCCAGCGCCTTGGTGGAATCATCCTACGAGCAGTACTTC.